This T cell receptor (beta chain) was identified in a study of blood T cell repertoires in COVID-19. Turning to the study itself: Samples taken during acute and convalescent COVID-19 were collected in the United States, Italy and Spain.

V was shortened by 1 base and J by 6 bases, with 10 bases between the two germline ends. CDR1 and CDR2 from the germline V gene are SGHNT and YYREEE (reference sequence). This CDR3 region has 14 residues. The table came from immunoSEQ multiplex PCR; TCRdb's copy has only in-frame clones and leaves some out. Among some 130,000 clones listed, approximately 80% were seen once. Sequencing was performed on peripheral blood. This TCR was sampled from a human donor in a cohort sampled during active COVID-19. This chain connects TRBV5-4 to TRBJ2-2, with D possibly matching TRBD2 (5 bases). The DNA for the CDR3 is TGTGCCAGCAGCTTGTCGGGGTACTCCGGGGAGCTGTTTTTT. Translating it yields CASSLSGYSGELFF.